This T cell receptor beta chain comes out of a study of shared T cell receptors in the human thymus. Profiling relied on immunoSEQ multiplex PCR, and the TCRdb table lists in-frame clones only, not all of them. The data contain hundreds of thousands of clones, about four fifths of them singletons. The same sample was also used in a study of human thymus T cells. That paper adds: The donors were infants in Finland with congenital heart defects, otherwise immunologically healthy. Thymic and blood repertoires appeared to carry a bias in their V and J gene usage. Highly overlapping thymic repertoires among unrelated individuals were reported in related research.

This TCR came from a boy less than two years old with a congenital heart defect. Sequenced sample: thymocytes.

The CDR3 nucleotides are TGTGCCAGTGCCCCGGCGGGTCCGCCCTCCTACGAGCAGTACTTC. Translation gives CASAPAGPPSYEQYF. The rearrangement joins TRBV19 to TRBJ2-7; maybe TRBD2 (5 bases). The CDR3 length is 15 residues. Germline V gene lookup returns CDR1 LNHDA and CDR2 SQIVND (reference sequence). V lost 8 bases to trimming and J lost 0 bases, with 17 bases between them.